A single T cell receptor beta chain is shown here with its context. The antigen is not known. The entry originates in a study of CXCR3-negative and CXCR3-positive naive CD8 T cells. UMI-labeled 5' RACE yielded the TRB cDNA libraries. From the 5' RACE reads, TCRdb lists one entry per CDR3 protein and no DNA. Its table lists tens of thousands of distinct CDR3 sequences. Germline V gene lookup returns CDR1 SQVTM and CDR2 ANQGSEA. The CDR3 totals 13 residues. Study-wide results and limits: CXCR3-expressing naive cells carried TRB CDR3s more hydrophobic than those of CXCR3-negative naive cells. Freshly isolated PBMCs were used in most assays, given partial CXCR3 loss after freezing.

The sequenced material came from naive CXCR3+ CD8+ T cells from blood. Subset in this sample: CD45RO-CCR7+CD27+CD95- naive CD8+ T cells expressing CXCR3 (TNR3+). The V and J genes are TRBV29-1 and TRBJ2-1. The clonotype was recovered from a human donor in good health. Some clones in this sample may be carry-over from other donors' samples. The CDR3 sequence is CSVDGEFADEQFF.